This paragraph covers one TCR beta chain sequence. Its antigen is currently unknown. RNA transcripts yielded amplified TCR beta CDR3 regions. The study used the HTBI primer set for a first-round RT-PCR of the TCR CDR3. MiXCR, applied by TCRdb to the multiplex PCR reads, yields one record per CDR3 protein. Here the sample spans fewer than 650,000 distinct CDR3 sequences, under 15% being singletons. The data were obtained in a study of T cells in Graves' hyperthyroidism and ophthalmopathy. CDR3 length: 13 amino acids. The V gene lost 3 bases and the J gene lost 7 bases, with 10 bases spanning the gap. Germline values: CDR1 MDHEN, CDR2 SYDVKM. General study points: Most clonotypes expanded in the thyroid (above 0.001) were also present in blood. Model-based prediction identified ophthalmopathy a median around seven months prior to its onset.

Clinical symptoms, serum thyroxine, TRAb, thyroid ultrasound and orbital computed tomography informed diagnoses. The TCR was taken from a woman between 40 and 50 years old with Graves' ophthalmopathy. The rearrangement joins TRBV28 to TRBJ1-5; D gene ambiguous. The specimen sequenced was blood. The CDR3 bases are TGTGCCAGCAGTTTGAGCATATTGCAGCCCCAGCATTTT. This codes for CASSLSILQPQHF.